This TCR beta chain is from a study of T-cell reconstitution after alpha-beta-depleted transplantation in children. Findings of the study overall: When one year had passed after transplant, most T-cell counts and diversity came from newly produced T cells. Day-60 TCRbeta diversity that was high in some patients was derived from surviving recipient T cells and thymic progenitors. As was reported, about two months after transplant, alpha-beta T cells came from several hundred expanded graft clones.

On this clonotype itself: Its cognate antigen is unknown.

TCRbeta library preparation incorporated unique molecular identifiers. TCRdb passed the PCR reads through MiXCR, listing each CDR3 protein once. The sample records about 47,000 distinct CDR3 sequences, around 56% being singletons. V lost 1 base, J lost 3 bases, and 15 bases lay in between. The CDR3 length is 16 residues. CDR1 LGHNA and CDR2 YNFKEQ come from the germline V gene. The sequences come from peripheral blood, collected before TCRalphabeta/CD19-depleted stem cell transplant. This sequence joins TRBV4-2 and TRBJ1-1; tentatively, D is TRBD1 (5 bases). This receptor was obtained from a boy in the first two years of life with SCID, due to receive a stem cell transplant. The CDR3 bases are TGTGCCAGCAGCCAAGGGGACGGGGAATACTACACTGAAGCTTTCTTT. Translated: CASSQGDGEYYTEAFF.